This entry features one T cell receptor beta chain sequence. The record originates from a study of blood T cell repertoires in COVID-19. Overall study context: Before being deemed recovered, Cohort 3 donors had two negative PCRs, clearance, or symptom resolution. There were acute and convalescent COVID-19 samples, and they came from the United States, Italy and Spain.

Individuals drawn from 24 US areas were about 18 to 90 years old. Which cohort a participant joined came from the clinical history participants gave. This CDR3 has 16 amino acids. From germline, CDR1 is LGHDT and CDR2 YNNKEL (reference sequence). V lost 0 bases to trimming and J lost 9 bases, with 18 bases between them. Some clones are missing from TCRdb's copy, which holds only in-frame ones; the method was immunoSEQ multiplex PCR. The sample includes approximately 170,000 clones, less than 80% of them seen just once. This clonotype was obtained from a woman in her 70s in a cohort exposed to, infected with or recovered from COVID-19 (not recorded which). The chain couples TRBV3-1 (or the pseudogene TRBV3-2) to TRBJ1-5, with D perhaps matching TRBD1 (6 bases). Sequencing input: PBMCs or T cells enriched from blood (not recorded which). The CDR3 DNA sequence: TGTGCCAGCAGCCAAGATGGGGGGGGCAGCCGGGGGCCCCAGCATTTT. It is translated as CASSQDGGGSRGPQHF.